A selection of T cell receptor beta chains follows, all from one sample in a study of blood T cell repertoires in COVID-19. Measured with immunoSEQ multiplex PCR; TCRdb has only the in-frame clones, and not every one. Seen here are fewer than 200,000 clones, around 93% observed once, and the top ten hold over 3.5%. The specimen was peripheral blood. These receptors were obtained from a woman aged 45-60 years with acute or convalescent COVID-19. CDR3s include the opening cysteine and the closing phenylalanine or tryptophan. The D gene is left open where the match is weak. Size is omitted from some rows. Given values are once, few, many or a class for expanded clones.

clone_size: -
j_call: TRBJ2-3
d_call: -
v_call: TRBV15
cdr3_nt: TGTGCCACCGCGACAGCTAGCACAGATACGCAGTATTTT
cdr3_aa: CATATASTDTQYF

clone_size: once
j_call: TRBJ1-6
d_call: TRBD1
v_call: TRBV27
cdr3_nt: TGTGCCAGCAGCGAGTTCCTAGGCGGGACAGGTTATAATTCACCCCTCCACTTT
cdr3_aa: CASSEFLGGTGYNSPLHF

clone_size: -
j_call: TRBJ1-1
d_call: -
v_call: TRBV19
cdr3_nt: TGTGCCAGTAGCCTATTCGGACAGACTGAAGCTTTCTTT
cdr3_aa: CASSLFGQTEAFF

clone_size: -
j_call: TRBJ2-5
d_call: -
v_call: TRBV24-1
cdr3_nt: TGTGCCACCAGTGATTCCAGGGTCTGGGAGACCCAGTACTTC
cdr3_aa: CATSDSRVWETQYF

clone_size: -
j_call: TRBJ2-1
d_call: -
v_call: TRBV7-3
cdr3_nt: TGTGCCAGCAGCTTAGGGGCGGCGTACAATGAGCAGTTCTTC
cdr3_aa: CASSLGAAYNEQFF

clone_size: -
j_call: TRBJ2-1
d_call: TRBD1
v_call: TRBV15
cdr3_nt: TGTGCCACCAGCAACCGGACAGGGAGAAATGAGCAGTTCTTC
cdr3_aa: CATSNRTGRNEQFF

clone_size: -
j_call: TRBJ1-1
d_call: -
v_call: TRBV21-1
cdr3_nt: TGTGCCAGCAGCAAACAGAACACTGAAGCTTTCTTT
cdr3_aa: CASSKQNTEAFF

clone_size: once
j_call: TRBJ1-2
d_call: TRBD1
v_call: TRBV2
cdr3_nt: TGTGCCAGCAAACAGGGGTTCTATGGCTACACCTTC
cdr3_aa: CASKQGFYGYTF

clone_size: -
j_call: TRBJ2-1
d_call: -
v_call: TRBV2
cdr3_nt: TGTGCCAGCAGATCTCGTCTAGCGCCTAATGAGCAGTTCTTC
cdr3_aa: CASRSRLAPNEQFF

clone_size: -
j_call: TRBJ1-1
d_call: TRBD1
v_call: TRBV5-1
cdr3_nt: TGCGCCAGCAGCCTCGCGCTGACAGGGGTCATGAACACTGAAGCTTTCTTT
cdr3_aa: CASSLALTGVMNTEAFF

clone_size: once
j_call: TRBJ2-1
d_call: TRBD2
v_call: TRBV11-3
cdr3_nt: TGTGCCAGCAGCTTAGATCCTCCATTTACGACTAGCGGGAAGGAGCAGTTCTTC
cdr3_aa: CASSLDPPFTTSGKEQFF

clone_size: -
j_call: TRBJ2-3
d_call: -
v_call: TRBV28
cdr3_nt: TGTGCCAGCAGTAGAGGGGGATCCACAGATACGCAGTATTTT
cdr3_aa: CASSRGGSTDTQYF

clone_size: -
j_call: TRBJ1-2
d_call: -
v_call: TRBV18
cdr3_nt: TGTGCCAGCTCACCACCGACTGGTGGCTACACCTTC
cdr3_aa: CASSPPTGGYTF

clone_size: -
j_call: TRBJ2-1
d_call: -
v_call: TRBV11-2
cdr3_nt: TGTGCCAGCAGCTTAGTGGGTAGCGCCTACAATGAGCAGTTCTTC
cdr3_aa: CASSLVGSAYNEQFF

clone_size: once
j_call: TRBJ1-1
d_call: TRBD1
v_call: TRBV5-3
cdr3_nt: TGTGCCAGAAGCCCAATCGACAGGGCGCGAAACACTGAAGCTTTCTTT
cdr3_aa: CARSPIDRARNTEAFF

clone_size: -
j_call: TRBJ2-7
d_call: -
v_call: TRBV28
cdr3_nt: TGTGCCAGCAGTTTATCCTACTACAGCCGGGGTACCTACGAGCAGTACTTC
cdr3_aa: CASSLSYYSRGTYEQYF

clone_size: -
j_call: TRBJ2-1
d_call: TRBD2
v_call: TRBV6-2/TRBV6-3
cdr3_nt: TGTGCCAGCAGTTACCCGACTAGCGGGATGGGCCATGATTACAATGAGCAGTTCTTC
cdr3_aa: CASSYPTSGMGHDYNEQFF

clone_size: -
j_call: TRBJ2-7
d_call: TRBD1
v_call: TRBV2
cdr3_nt: TGTGCCAGCAGTGGACAGGGGGCCGCCTACGAGCAGTACTTC
cdr3_aa: CASSGQGAAYEQYF

clone_size: -
j_call: TRBJ2-7
d_call: TRBD1
v_call: TRBV29-1
cdr3_nt: TGCAGCGTGATAACGGGACAGGGGAGGAACGAGCAGTACTTC
cdr3_aa: CSVITGQGRNEQYF

clone_size: once
j_call: TRBJ2-6
d_call: -
v_call: TRBV4-1
cdr3_nt: TGCGCCAGCAGCCCGATGGCAGGGCCTATCTCTGGGGCCAACGTCCTGACTTTC
cdr3_aa: CASSPMAGPISGANVLTF

clone_size: once
j_call: TRBJ2-2
d_call: TRBD1
v_call: TRBV11-2
cdr3_nt: TGTGCCAGCAGCCCGCACAGGGGACGAGGGCCGACCGGGGAGCTGTTTTTT
cdr3_aa: CASSPHRGRGPTGELFF

clone_size: few
j_call: TRBJ2-3
d_call: TRBD1
v_call: TRBV7-9
cdr3_nt: TGTGCCAGCAGCGGGGACAGGGGTGATACGCAGTATTTT
cdr3_aa: CASSGDRGDTQYF

clone_size: few
j_call: TRBJ2-4
d_call: TRBD1
v_call: TRBV10-2
cdr3_nt: TGCGCCAGCATAGGGGACAGGGTAGGAAACATTCAGTACTTC
cdr3_aa: CASIGDRVGNIQYF

clone_size: once
j_call: TRBJ2-7
d_call: -
v_call: TRBV5-4
cdr3_nt: TGTGCCAGCAGCTTGGTCCAGGGGCATGGCGAGCAGTACTTC
cdr3_aa: CASSLVQGHGEQYF

clone_size: -
j_call: TRBJ1-1
d_call: TRBD1
v_call: TRBV6-5
cdr3_nt: TGTGCCAGCGGCGGAAAGGGGGCGGCGAACACTGAAGCTTTCTTT
cdr3_aa: CASGGKGAANTEAFF

clone_size: -
j_call: TRBJ1-2
d_call: -
v_call: TRBV19
cdr3_nt: TGTGCCAGTAGTATTAAACAAGACTATGGCTACACCTTC
cdr3_aa: CASSIKQDYGYTF

clone_size: -
j_call: TRBJ1-1
d_call: -
v_call: TRBV28
cdr3_nt: TGTGCCAGCAACACCGGGTGGGTAGGCAGTCTCGGCGGGGGAGCTTTCTTT
cdr3_aa: CASNTGWVGSLGGGAFF

clone_size: -
j_call: TRBJ2-7
d_call: -
v_call: TRBV28
cdr3_nt: TGTGCCAGCAGTTCGACCGGGACTCTGTGGTACGAGCAGTACTTC
cdr3_aa: CASSSTGTLWYEQYF

clone_size: -
j_call: TRBJ1-6
d_call: -
v_call: TRBV4-3
cdr3_nt: TGCGCCAGCAGCCAAGACGGAGGGTTGAATTCACCCCTCCACTTT
cdr3_aa: CASSQDGGLNSPLHF

clone_size: -
j_call: TRBJ2-7
d_call: -
v_call: TRBV15
cdr3_nt: TGTGCCACCAGCAGAGAATTCGGGGGATCCTACGAGCAGTACTTC
cdr3_aa: CATSREFGGSYEQYF

clone_size: -
j_call: TRBJ2-7
d_call: TRBD1
v_call: TRBV19
cdr3_nt: TGTGCCAGTAGTCAACAAGGACAGGGGTACTACGAGCAGTACTTC
cdr3_aa: CASSQQGQGYYEQYF

clone_size: -
j_call: TRBJ2-2
d_call: TRBD1
v_call: TRBV2
cdr3_nt: TGTGCCAGCACCTTGGACAGGGCTAACACCGGGGAGCTGTTTTTT
cdr3_aa: CASTLDRANTGELFF

clone_size: -
j_call: TRBJ1-1
d_call: -
v_call: TRBV7-8
cdr3_nt: TGTGCCAGCAGCTTAGCGGAGCTTAACACTGAAGCTTTCTTT
cdr3_aa: CASSLAELNTEAFF

clone_size: -
j_call: TRBJ1-3
d_call: TRBD1
v_call: TRBV4-2
cdr3_nt: TGTGCCAGCAGCTCCCGGACAGGGCTAGCTGGAAACACCATATATTTT
cdr3_aa: CASSSRTGLAGNTIYF

clone_size: -
j_call: TRBJ1-3
d_call: -
v_call: TRBV5-8
cdr3_nt: TGTGCCACCTCGGACAGAGGAAACACCATATATTTT
cdr3_aa: CATSDRGNTIYF

clone_size: -
j_call: TRBJ1-2
d_call: TRBD1
v_call: TRBV28
cdr3_nt: TGTGCCAGCAGTACCAGGGGGCCGGGCTACACCTTC
cdr3_aa: CASSTRGPGYTF

clone_size: -
j_call: TRBJ1-1
d_call: -
v_call: TRBV5-4
cdr3_nt: TGTGCCAGCAGTGGCAGGGCGACTGAAGCTTTCTTT
cdr3_aa: CASSGRATEAFF

clone_size: -
j_call: TRBJ2-1
d_call: TRBD1
v_call: TRBV6-5
cdr3_nt: TGTGCCAGCAACTTTGGACAGGGTGGTGAGCAGTTCTTC
cdr3_aa: CASNFGQGGEQFF

clone_size: -
j_call: TRBJ1-3
d_call: -
v_call: TRBV25-1
cdr3_nt: TGTGCCAGCAGTGAATCAACATCGCCGGGAAACACCATATATTTT
cdr3_aa: CASSESTSPGNTIYF

clone_size: -
j_call: TRBJ2-7
d_call: -
v_call: TRBV14
cdr3_nt: TGTGCCAGCAGGAAGGGGCAGGGCTACGAGCAGTACTTC
cdr3_aa: CASRKGQGYEQYF

clone_size: -
j_call: TRBJ1-1
d_call: -
v_call: TRBV7-2
cdr3_nt: TGTGCCAGCAGCTCCGTCCCACTTTCGAACACTGAAGCTTTCTTT
cdr3_aa: CASSSVPLSNTEAFF

clone_size: -
j_call: TRBJ1-5
d_call: -
v_call: TRBV7-2
cdr3_nt: TGTGCCAGCAGCTTTCACACCGATAGCAATCAGCCCCAGCATTTT
cdr3_aa: CASSFHTDSNQPQHF

clone_size: -
j_call: TRBJ1-1
d_call: TRBD1
v_call: TRBV19
cdr3_nt: TGTGCCAGCCAGGGGGCGCGGTGGGCTTTCTTT
cdr3_aa: CASQGARWAFF

clone_size: -
j_call: TRBJ1-5
d_call: TRBD1
v_call: TRBV9
cdr3_nt: TGTGCCAGCAGCGTATCGGGACAGGTCAATCAGCCCCAGCATTTT
cdr3_aa: CASSVSGQVNQPQHF

clone_size: -
j_call: TRBJ1-2
d_call: -
v_call: TRBV7-2
cdr3_nt: TGTGCCAGCAGCTTAGATACAGGGCGGAACTATGGCTACACCTTC
cdr3_aa: CASSLDTGRNYGYTF

clone_size: -
j_call: TRBJ1-5
d_call: TRBD1
v_call: TRBV19
cdr3_nt: TGTGCCAGCTCGAGGGGGGACAGAGATCAGCCCCAGCATTTT
cdr3_aa: CASSRGDRDQPQHF

clone_size: -
j_call: TRBJ2-1
d_call: -
v_call: TRBV24-1
cdr3_nt: TGTGCCACCAGTGATTTACAGGCTGGCAAGAATGATCAACGCAATGAGCAGTTCTTC
cdr3_aa: CATSDLQAGKNDQRNEQFF

clone_size: -
j_call: TRBJ1-3
d_call: -
v_call: TRBV28
cdr3_nt: TGTGCCAGCAGTTCAACTTGGACTCGAATTGTGATAAACACCATATATTTT
cdr3_aa: CASSSTWTRIVINTIYF

clone_size: -
j_call: TRBJ1-1
d_call: -
v_call: TRBV30
cdr3_nt: TGTGCCTGGAGTCTCCTTTTGAACACTGAAGCTTTCTTT
cdr3_aa: CAWSLLLNTEAFF

clone_size: -
j_call: TRBJ1-1
d_call: TRBD1
v_call: TRBV2
cdr3_nt: TGTGCCAGCAGGAAGAGGACAGGGGAAAGCACTGAAGCTTTCTTT
cdr3_aa: CASRKRTGESTEAFF

clone_size: -
j_call: TRBJ2-3
d_call: TRBD1
v_call: TRBV9
cdr3_nt: TGTGCCAGCAGCACTTACGGGACAGGGGACACAGATACGCAGTATTTT
cdr3_aa: CASSTYGTGDTDTQYF

clone_size: -
j_call: TRBJ1-1
d_call: -
v_call: TRBV5-4
cdr3_nt: TGTGCCAGCAGCCAGGGTCAGAACACTGAAGCTTTCTTT
cdr3_aa: CASSQGQNTEAFF

clone_size: -
j_call: TRBJ2-7
d_call: -
v_call: TRBV19
cdr3_nt: TGTGCCAGTAGTATTAGAGCTGGTAGCTCCTACGAGCAGTACTTC
cdr3_aa: CASSIRAGSSYEQYF

clone_size: once
j_call: TRBJ1-1
d_call: -
v_call: TRBV4-1
cdr3_nt: TGCGCCAGCAGCCAAGAGAGATTGGCAGGGTTCCACACTGAAGCTTTCTTT
cdr3_aa: CASSQERLAGFHTEAFF

clone_size: few
j_call: TRBJ1-5
d_call: -
v_call: TRBV30
cdr3_nt: TGTGCCTGGAGTACGAGGGAGAATCAGCCCCAGCATTTT
cdr3_aa: CAWSTRENQPQHF

clone_size: -
j_call: TRBJ2-2
d_call: -
v_call: TRBV28
cdr3_nt: TGTTCCCACGGGGTCGCGAACACCGGGGAGCTGTTTTTT
cdr3_aa: CSHGVANTGELFF

clone_size: -
j_call: TRBJ2-1
d_call: TRBD2
v_call: TRBV7-3
cdr3_nt: TGTGCCAGCAGCTCCGGGACTAGCGCCTACAATGAGCAGTTCTTC
cdr3_aa: CASSSGTSAYNEQFF